This T cell receptor (beta chain) was captured in a study of shared T cell receptors in the human thymus. V shed 4 bases and J shed 3 bases, with 16 bases lying between them. In germline, CDR1 is SGHRS, CDR2 YFSETQ. This CDR3 spans 15 amino acids. Produced via immunoSEQ multiplex PCR; TCRdb's table is partial and in-frame only. This table has approximately 730,000 clones, approximately 83% appearing once. In addition, the sample was reused for a study of human thymus T cells. This second study notes: Each of the donors was a healthy Finnish infant who was undergoing open corrective cardiac surgery for congenital heart defects. Thymic samples were excised during corrective heart operations. Thymic repertoires of unrelated individuals were reported in related research to overlap highly.

V is TRBV5-1 and J is TRBJ1-2; no reliable D call. The TCR sequence derives from a girl under three years old with a congenital heart defect. The sequencing input was thymocytes. CDR3 residues: CASSGGGSEDYGYTF. The CDR3 DNA reads as TGCGCCAGCAGCGGAGGAGGGAGTGAGGACTATGGCTACACCTTC.